This T cell receptor (beta chain) was recovered during a study of shared clonotypes between healthy human individuals. Study-wide context: The donor pool was made up of two women and a few men aged 18 to 49. The plates for each donor numbered three CD4 naive, three CD4 memory, two CD8 naive and one CD8 memory. Study-wide points: What naive subsets generally showed was a larger estimated richness than memory subsets showed.

Comment on this clone: Its antigen is still unknown.

In the authors' methods: ImmunoSEQ output held junction-only sequences without quality scores, so filtering differed. Only in-frame clones appear in the TCRdb table, and some are missing; sequencing was by immunoSEQ multiplex PCR. V and J calls and clone size are copied from that table; D and trimming were computed from the DNA. This sample yields about 2.3 million clones, of which 85% to 95% are seen a single time; roughly 0.36% belongs to the top ten. This CDR3 is built from 16 residues. V was clipped by 2 bases and J by 5 bases; unmatched bases: 11. In germline, CDR1 is SGHTA, CDR2 FQGNSA. The sample comprised naive CD4+ T cells from PBMCs. Subset meaning: CD45RA+ positively selected. The chain uses TRBV7-2 and TRBJ2-5; 7 positions agree with TRBD2. The sequence was obtained from a man between 18 and 29 years old in good health. Some clones in this sample may be carry-over from other donors' samples. CDR3 DNA sequence: TGTGCCAGCAGCTTAACTAGCGCAACGATGTCTGAGACCCAGTACTTC. Residues: CASSLTSATMSETQYF.